This T cell receptor beta chain was found in a study of T cell responses to AZD1222 COVID-19 vaccine. Points from the study as a whole: Baseline testing showed seropositivity in only six or seven AZD1222 recipients. Close to half of spike-specific TCRs reportedly recognize unmutated variant regions.

Some clones are missing from TCRdb's copy, which holds only in-frame ones; the method was immunoSEQ multiplex PCR. The sample holds about 200,000 clones, around 90% seen once. In the case of this clone: Its specificity is not known.

V was pared by 5 bases and J by 0 bases, with 16 bases between. Germline loops: CDR1 MDHEN, CDR2 SYDVKM. The CDR3 spans 16 residues. This TCR came from an adult who received the MenACWY meningococcal vaccine as a control. The source material was peripheral blood, sampled 28 days after the second dose of the MenACWY control vaccine. V usage is TRBV28 and J usage is TRBJ1-1; D unresolved. CDR3 sequence (DNA): TGTGCCAGCAGTCCTTTATACAGTGAGATGAACACTGAAGCTTTCTTT. This codes for CASSPLYSEMNTEAFF.